This TCR beta chain was observed in a study of vaccination and CD4 T cells after COVID-19. Study-wide background: Across the group, participants received two doses of either BNT162b2 or mRNA-1273 vaccine. The cells were exposed to overlapping spike peptides originating from SARS-CoV-2, HCoV-NL63, HCoV-OC43 and HCoV-229E for stimulation.

Sequencing of DNA taken from cultured CD4+ T cells relied on the Oncomine TCR Beta short-read assay. One entry per CDR3 protein results from TCRdb running MiXCR on the PCR reads. The sample records approximately 7,000 distinct CDR3 sequences, approximately 32% being singletons. CDR3 size: 16 residues. CDR1 KGHDR and CDR2 SFDVKD come from the germline V gene. Unmatched junction bases numbered 4, after V lost 2 bases and J lost 1 base. Treatment specified: roughly ten-day PBMC culture with coronavirus spike peptide pools or control peptides (ViraFEST assay). Investigators obtained the unexposed donor's CD4+ T cells before the COVID-19 pandemic (2011-2018). Investigators exposed CD4+ T cells from unexposed donors to SARS-CoV-2 S/N and four cold-coronavirus spikes, as cells permitted. A single count supports this clonotype. The antigen is not known.

The material sequenced was CD4+ T cells from blood, cultured in vitro. V and J are TRBV24-1 and TRBJ2-1, with 7 positions matching TRBD1. The TCR comes from a human donor in good health. Here the CDR3 DNA reads TGTGCCACCAGTGATTCGGGACAGTTGTCCTACAATGAGCAGTTCTTC. Translating gives CATSDSGQLSYNEQFF.